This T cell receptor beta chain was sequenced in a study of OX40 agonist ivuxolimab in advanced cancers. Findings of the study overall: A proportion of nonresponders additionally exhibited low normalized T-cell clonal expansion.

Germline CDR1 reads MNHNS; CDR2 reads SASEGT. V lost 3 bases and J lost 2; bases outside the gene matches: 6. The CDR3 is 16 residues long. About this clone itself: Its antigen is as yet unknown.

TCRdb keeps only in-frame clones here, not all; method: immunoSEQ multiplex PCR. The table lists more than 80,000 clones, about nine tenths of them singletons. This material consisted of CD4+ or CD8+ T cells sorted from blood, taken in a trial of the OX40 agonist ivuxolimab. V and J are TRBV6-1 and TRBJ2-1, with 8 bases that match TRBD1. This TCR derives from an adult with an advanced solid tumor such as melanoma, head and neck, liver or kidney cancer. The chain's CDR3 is CASSDSAGGTYNEQFF. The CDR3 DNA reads TGTGCCAGCAGTGACAGTGCAGGGGGCACCTACAATGAGCAGTTCTTC.